The 18 T cell receptor beta chains below come from one sample, sequenced in a study of a mutant IDH1 vaccine in newly diagnosed glioma. Produced via immunoSEQ multiplex PCR; TCRdb's table is partial and in-frame only. The table shows tens of thousands of clones, with roughly 88% occurring only once. The time point denotes: baseline, week 1 (first vaccination visit). As to treatment: pre-vaccination baseline after standard-of-care therapy. The sequencing here drew on PBMCs, taken from a glioma patient treated with radiotherapy, temozolomide or both. The receptor set was obtained from a man between 40 and 49 years old with glioma.

The V and J genes are TRBV25-1 and TRBJ2-1; TRBD2 matches at 7 bases. This CDR3 has 14 amino acids. Germline CDR1 is MGHDK and CDR2 is SYGVNS. V shed 7 bases, J shed 5 bases, and the junction held 8 bases outside the gene matches. CDR3 sequence: CASMRESPHNEQFF. The CDR3, as DNA: TGTGCCAGCATGCGGGAGAGTCCCCACAATGAGCAGTTCTTC. The full variable domain, in which reference TRBV25-1 and TRBJ2-1 provide the parts outside the CDR3, is EADIYQTPRYLVIGTGKKITLECSQTMGHDKMYWYQQDPGMELHLIHYSYGVNSTEKGDLSSESTVSRIRTEHFPLTLESARPSHTSQYLCASMRESPHNEQFFGPGTRLTVL.

CDR3 coding DNA: TGTGCCAGCAGCTTAGATCGTCGCGGGGGGGCCTTCAGAGATACGCAGTATTTT. This encodes CASSLDRRGGAFRDTQYF. The chain has TRBV11-3 and TRBJ2-3; TRBD2 aligns across 9 bases. Germline V gene sequence: CDR1 SGHNT, CDR2 YENEEA. CDR3 size: 18 residues. Unmatched junction bases numbered 12, after V lost 0 bases and J lost 5 bases.

This clone appeared a single time. The chain couples TRBV5-1 to TRBJ2-3; D not certain. The CDR3 has 15 amino acids. Trimming removed 4 bases from V and 4 bases from J, with 16 bases in between. Per the germline V gene, CDR1 is SGHRS and CDR2 is YFSETQ. CDR3 in amino acids: CASSPRTQRPDTQYF. The CDR3 coding sequence is TGCGCCAGCAGCCCCAGGACCCAGCGACCAGATACGCAGTATTTT.

The chain combines TRBV4-1 with TRBJ2-7; D is perhaps TRBD1 or TRBD2 (5 bases each). The length of the CDR3 is 14 residues. The germline gives CDR1 MGHRA, CDR2 YSYEKL. V was clipped by 0 bases and J by 0 bases, with 6 bases between them. CDR3 DNA: TGCGCCAGCAGCCAAGAGGGGACCTCCTACGAGCAGTACTTC. As protein: CASSQEGTSYEQYF.

This clone was seen a handful of times. This chain joins TRBV29-1 and TRBJ1-5, with D hard to call. The V and J ends lost 7 bases and 2 bases respectively, with 12 bases between them. Germline lookup yields CDR1 SQVTM and CDR2 ANQGSEA. This CDR3 spans 13 amino acids. CDR3 residues: CSAHPPCNQPQHF. CDR3 bases: TGCAGCGCTCACCCACCCTGCAATCAGCCCCAGCATTTT. The whole variable domain, filled in from reference TRBV29-1 and TRBJ1-5, reads SAVISQKPSRDICQRGTSLTIQCQVDSQVTMMFWYRQQPGQSLTLIATANQGSEATYESGFVIDKFPISRPNLTFSTLTVSNMSPEDSSIYLCSAHPPCNQPQHFGDGTRLSIL.

V gene TRBV10-3 combines with J gene TRBJ2-2; 8 positions match TRBD1. Looked up from germline, CDR1 is ENHRY and CDR2 is SYGVKD. The CDR3 covers 16 residues. Trimming took 8 bases from V and 5 from J; bases not matched to a gene: 13. The CDR3 reads CAISNLGQGGTGELFF. The CDR3, as DNA: TGTGCCATCTCAAACCTCGGACAGGGCGGAACCGGGGAGCTGTTTTTT.

The CDR3 sequence is CASSLDRLASYEQYF. The CDR3 region has the DNA TGTGCCAGCAGCTTAGATAGACTAGCATCCTACGAGCAGTACTTC. The rearrangement links TRBV7-2 to TRBJ2-7, with 7 bases fitting TRBD2. The length of the CDR3 is 15 residues. Looked up from germline, CDR1 is SGHTA and CDR2 is FQGNSA. V dropped 1 base and J dropped 1; count of bases not matched to a gene: 4.

The chain has TRBV9 and TRBJ2-5; 7 positions match TRBD2. The CDR3 consists of 14 residues. Looked up from germline, CDR1 is SGDLS and CDR2 is YYNGEE. Trimming removed 0 bases from V and 5 bases from J; junction bases left unmatched: 4. CDR3 amino acids: CASSVGPGGETQYF. Written as DNA, the CDR3 is TGTGCCAGCAGCGTAGGTCCCGGGGGGGAGACCCAGTACTTC.

CDR3 nucleotide sequence: TGCGCCAGCAGGAAGAATGAAAAACTGTTTTTT. This sequence encodes CASRKNEKLFF. The chain combines TRBV5-1 with TRBJ1-4; D is uncertain. From germline, CDR1 is SGHRS and CDR2 YFSETQ. The CDR3 loop spans 11 amino acids. V lost 5 bases and J lost 5, with 4 bases in between.

This chain joins TRBV13 and TRBJ2-7; 7 bases are a match to TRBD1. Germline V lookup: CDR1 PRHDT, CDR2 FYEKMQ (reference sequence). The V segment lost 5 bases and the J segment 4 bases; nucleotides outside the gene matches: 2. This CDR3 has 12 amino acids. The CDR3 coding sequence is TGTGCCAGCAGCCTCAGGGGGTACGAGCAGTACTTC. Its translation is CASSLRGYEQYF.

The V and J genes are TRBV9 and TRBJ2-5, with 8 bases aligning to TRBD2. Losses at the gene ends were 4 bases for V and 5 bases for J; bases not matched to a gene: 4. The CDR3 sequence is 13 residues long. The V gene's germline CDR1 is SGDLS and CDR2 YYNGEE. DNA of the CDR3: TGTGCCAGCAGCCTTGGCGGGGGGGAGACCCAGTACTTC. Translated, it gives CASSLGGGETQYF. Supplemented by reference TRBV9 and TRBJ2-5, the full variable domain reads DSGVTQTPKHLITATGQRVTLRCSPRSGDLSVYWYQQSLDQGLQFLIQYYNGEERAKGNILERFSAQQFPDLHSELNLSSLELGDSALYFCASSLGGGETQYFGPGTRLLVL.

The genes are TRBV7-9 and TRBJ2-7; no clear D gene. From germline, CDR1 is SEHNR and CDR2 FQNEAQ (reference sequence). The CDR3 sequence is 11 residues long. V shed 9 bases and J shed 3 bases, with 9 bases lying between them. In DNA, the CDR3 is TGTGCCAGTCGCGCCCTCTACGAGCAGTACTTC. Its translation is CASRALYEQYF.

The chain couples TRBV19 to TRBJ2-2; 11 bases line up with TRBD2. Germline V lookup: CDR1 LNHDA, CDR2 SQIVND (reference sequence). The CDR3 spans 15 residues. The V segment lost 5 bases and the J segment 6 bases; nucleotides outside the gene matches: 5. CDR3 nucleotide sequence: TGTGCCAGTAGTGTACTAGCGGGAGAGTCCGGGGAGCTGTTTTTT. As protein: CASSVLAGESGELFF.

The chain combines TRBV7-3 with TRBJ2-2; no reliable D call. V lost 5 bases and J 8 bases, leaving 12 bases between the germline ends. CDR1 is SGHTA and CDR2 is FQGTGA in the germline V gene. The CDR3 is made up of 13 amino acids. CDR3 sequence reads: CASSLRLAGELFF. The CDR3 coding sequence is TGTGCCAGCAGCCTACGACTTGCGGGGGAGCTGTTTTTT.

The genes are TRBV5-6 and TRBJ1-5; possible D gene TRBD1, 5 bases. Germline V gene data show CDR1 as SGHDT and CDR2 as YYEEEE. The CDR3 runs 14 residues. The ends were cut back, 4 bases at V and 1 base at J, with 9 bases in the middle. The CDR3 DNA is TGTGCCAGCAGCCGAGGGGCGAGCAATCAGCCCCAGCATTTT. This sequence encodes CASSRGASNQPQHF. The full variable domain, its missing parts supplied by reference TRBV5-6 and TRBJ1-5, is DAGVTQSPTHLIKTRGQQVTLRCSPKSGHDTVSWYQQALGQGPQFIFQYYEEEERQRGNFPDRFSGHQFPNYSSELNVNALLLGDSALYLCASSRGASNQPQHFGDGTRLSIL.

V is TRBV19 and J is TRBJ2-3; TRBD2 matches 13 bases. Germline V lookup: CDR1 LNHDA, CDR2 SQIVND (reference sequence). Trimming removed 1 base from V and 5 bases from J; junction bases left unmatched: 27. The CDR3 runs 24 residues. The CDR3 reads CASSIGGWGSGVLAGGPVRDTQYF. The CDR3 DNA is TGTGCCAGTAGTATAGGCGGTTGGGGGTCGGGGGTACTAGCGGGAGGGCCTGTACGAGATACGCAGTATTTT. Looking up the rest from reference TRBV19 and TRBJ2-3 gives the full variable domain: DGGITQSPKYLFRKEGQNVTLSCEQNLNHDAMYWYRQDPGQGLRLIYYSQIVNDFQKGDIAEGYSVSREKKESFPLTVTSAQKNPTAFYLCASSIGGWGSGVLAGGPVRDTQYFGPGTRLTVL.

Sample share makes this clone medium-sized. Here the CDR3 DNA reads TGTGCCAGCAGCCGGGCGGGAAGGGGGGCCTATGGCTACACCTTC. Translated, it gives CASSRAGRGAYGYTF. The chain recombines TRBV14 with TRBJ1-2; tentatively, D is TRBD1 (6 bases). The CDR3 totals 15 residues. Germline loops: CDR1 SGHDN, CDR2 FVKESK. The V end lost 4 bases, the J end lost 4 bases, and 16 bases lay between the germline ends.

The rearrangement joins TRBV7-2 to TRBJ2-5; D is perhaps TRBD2 (6 bases). Trimming removed 1 base at V and 3 bases at J, with 12 bases between. The CDR3 totals 15 residues. The germline CDR1 and CDR2 sequences are SGHTA and FQGNSA. The CDR3 sequence: CASSLGRGQKETQYF. The DNA for the CDR3 is TGTGCCAGCAGCTTAGGGCGGGGTCAAAAAGAGACCCAGTACTTC.